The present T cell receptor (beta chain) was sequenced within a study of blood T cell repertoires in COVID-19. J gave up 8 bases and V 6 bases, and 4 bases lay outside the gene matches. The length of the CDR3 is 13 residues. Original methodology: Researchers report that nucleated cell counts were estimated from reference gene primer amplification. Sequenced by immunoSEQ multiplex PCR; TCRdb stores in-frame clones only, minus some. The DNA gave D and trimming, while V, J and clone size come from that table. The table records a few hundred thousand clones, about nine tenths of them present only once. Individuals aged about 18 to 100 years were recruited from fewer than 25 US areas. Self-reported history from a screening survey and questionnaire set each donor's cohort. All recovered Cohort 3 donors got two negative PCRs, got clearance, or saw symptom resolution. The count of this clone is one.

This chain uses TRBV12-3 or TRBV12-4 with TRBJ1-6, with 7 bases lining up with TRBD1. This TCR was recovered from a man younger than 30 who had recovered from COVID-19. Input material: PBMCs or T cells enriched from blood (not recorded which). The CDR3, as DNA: TGTGCCAGCAGCACAGGGGCGTATTCACCCCTCCACTTT. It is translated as CASSTGAYSPLHF.